Detailed here is one TCR beta chain. The antigen is unknown. The CDR3 length is 13 residues. V lost 3 bases, J lost 4 bases, and 9 bases lay in between. Germline CDR1 and CDR2: MDHEN and SYDVKM. Here immunoSEQ multiplex PCR was the method, and the copy in TCRdb shows in-frame clones only, minus some. The table lists fewer than 150,000 clones, around 75% of them singletons. This sample was taken from a study of radiotherapy plus CTLA-4 blockade in lung cancer. Study-wide points: In blood, tumor-derived TCR clones expanded after radiotherapy plus ipilimumab. The best predictor of response was reported to be early blood T cell clone dynamics, with interferon-beta.

J is TRBJ1-2 and V is TRBV28, with TRBD1 as a possible D gene (5 bases). The sample consisted of peripheral blood, taken from a patient treated with radiotherapy plus ipilimumab. This clonotype originated in a human donor with non-small cell lung cancer who had a partial response to radiotherapy plus ipilimumab. The CDR3 DNA sequence: TGTGCCAGCAGTTTTCGACAGTCCTATGGCTACACCTTC. Amino acid sequence: CASSFRQSYGYTF.